This T cell receptor beta chain was captured by sequencing in a study of blood T cells in healthy people across ages. General study points: Age showed a roughly linear inverse relationship with TCR beta diversity per million T cells. Diversity was higher, and naive CD4+ cells more numerous, in long-lived donors than in aged donors.

A sample-barcoded 5' primer and a J-beta primer mix were used in a second PCR of roughly 6 to 11 cycles. There were at least 2.5 million CDR3-containing paired-end reads obtained from each sample. Each CDR3 protein gets one entry after TCRdb re-called the 5' RACE reads with MiXCR. The sample lists 790,000 or so distinct CDR3 sequences; 56% were seen once. A remark on this clonotype: Its antigen is currently unknown.

Germline V CDR1 and CDR2: LNHNV, YYDKDF (reference sequence). The CDR3 runs to 13 residues. V was clipped by 0 bases and J by 10 bases; unmatched bases: 2. Source material: blood. This TCR derives from a man aged 40-55 years in good health. The V call is TRBV15, the J call TRBJ2-1, with 8 bases aligning to TRBD1. The DNA for the CDR3 is TGTGCCACCAGCAGAGACAGGGGGCGGGAGCAGTTCTTC. It encodes CATSRDRGREQFF.